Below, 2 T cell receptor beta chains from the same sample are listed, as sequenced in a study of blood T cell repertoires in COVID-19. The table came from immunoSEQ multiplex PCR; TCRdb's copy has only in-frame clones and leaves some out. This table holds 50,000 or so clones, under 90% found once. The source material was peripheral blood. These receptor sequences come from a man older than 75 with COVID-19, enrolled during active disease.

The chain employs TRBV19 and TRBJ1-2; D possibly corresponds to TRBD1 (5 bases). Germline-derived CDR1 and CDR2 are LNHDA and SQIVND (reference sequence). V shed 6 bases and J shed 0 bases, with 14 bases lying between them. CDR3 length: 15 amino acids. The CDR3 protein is CASSWAGNTNYGYTF. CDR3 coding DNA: TGTGCCAGTAGCTGGGCAGGGAATACTAACTATGGCTACACCTTC.

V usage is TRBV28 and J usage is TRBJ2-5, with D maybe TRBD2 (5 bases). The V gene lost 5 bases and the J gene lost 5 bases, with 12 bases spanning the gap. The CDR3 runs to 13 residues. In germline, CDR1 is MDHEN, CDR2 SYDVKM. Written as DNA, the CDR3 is TGTGCCAGCAGTGTTACTAGTAGGGAGACCCAGTACTTC. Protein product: CASSVTSRETQYF.